The 15 T cell receptor beta chains in this list originate from one sample, sequenced in a study of Graves' ophthalmopathy and Graves' hyperthyroidism. RNA transcripts served as template for amplifying TCR beta CDR3 sequences. The first round was an RT-PCR with HTBI primers, and the second round was a multiplex PCR. MiXCR, run by TCRdb on the multiplex PCR reads, gives a single entry per CDR3 protein. The sample records some 750,000 distinct CDR3 sequences, around 40% being singletons. Sequencing used peripheral blood. These receptors came from an adult man with Graves' ophthalmopathy.

This clonotype was seen many times. The rearrangement uses TRBV24-1 and TRBJ2-7; D possibly corresponds to TRBD2 (6 bases). This CDR3 spans 15 amino acids. V dropped 3 bases and J dropped 5 bases, with 16 bases sitting between them. Per germline, CDR1 KGHDR and CDR2 SFDVKD. CDR3 DNA: TGTGCCACCAGTGATCGACGGGGGAAAGGCGACGAGCAGTACTTC. Amino acid sequence: CATSDRRGKGDEQYF.

The rearrangement uses TRBV10-3 and TRBJ2-7, with D tentatively TRBD2 (6 bases). Trimming took 10 bases from V and 10 from J, leaving 17 bases between them. CDR1 and CDR2 from the germline V gene are ENHRY and SYGVKD. CDR3 length: 11 residues. CDR3 sequence reads: CASRGFRDQYF. The CDR3 nucleotides read TGTGCCAGCCGGGGGTTTCGGGACCAGTACTTC.

The chain recombines TRBV7-2 with TRBJ1-1; no definite D call. Trimming removed 2 bases from V and 0 bases from J, with 7 bases in between. From germline, CDR1 is SGHTA and CDR2 FQGNSA. This CDR3 is built from 14 residues. The CDR3 loop is CASSLILLNTEAFF. The CDR3 DNA is TGTGCCAGCAGCTTAATTTTGCTGAACACTGAAGCTTTCTTT.

The chain combines TRBV20-1 with TRBJ2-2; no clear D gene. The germline V gene has CDR1 DFQATT and CDR2 SNEGSKA (reference sequence). CDR3 length: 15 amino acids. The germline V and J ends were trimmed by 2 bases and 1 base, with 11 bases remaining between them. CDR3 in DNA: TGCAGTGCTAGATCCCTTACCCTGAACACCGGGGAGCTGTTTTTT. Protein: CSARSLTLNTGELFF.

CDR3 loop: CASSLQGLAGDRGGETQYF. The DNA for the CDR3 is TGTGCCAGCAGTTTACAGGGACTAGCGGGAGATCGGGGGGGGGAGACCCAGTACTTC. This chain uses TRBV2 with TRBJ2-5; 14 nucleotides align to TRBD2. The CDR3 sequence is 19 residues long. V shed 5 bases and J 5 bases; nucleotides not matched to a gene: 16. Germline V gene sequence: CDR1 SNHLY, CDR2 FYNNEI.

This chain joins TRBV20-1 and TRBJ2-7, with D possibly being TRBD2 (5 bases). The CDR3 sequence is 14 residues long. V shed 1 base and J shed 3 bases, with 13 bases lying between them. The germline V gene has CDR1 DFQATT and CDR2 SNEGSKA (reference sequence). The CDR3 region has the DNA TGCAGTGCTAGAGTCTTTGGGGAGTACTACGAGCAGTACTTC. Translation gives CSARVFGEYYEQYF.

The chain combines TRBV5-1 with TRBJ1-1; TRBD1 agrees at 7 bases. The CDR3 covers 14 residues. From germline, CDR1 is SGHRS and CDR2 YFSETQ. Germline trimming cut 4 bases from V and 6 bases from J; bases unmatched to any gene: 9. This chain's CDR3 is CASSTRGMKPEAFF. CDR3 bases: TGCGCCAGCAGCACCAGGGGGATGAAACCTGAAGCTTTCTTT.

This clonotype was recorded at least ten times. The chain recombines TRBV13 with TRBJ2-7, with D perhaps given as TRBD1 or TRBD2 (5 bases each). Per the germline V gene, CDR1 is PRHDT and CDR2 is FYEKMQ (reference sequence). The CDR3 totals 13 residues. V shed 0 bases and J shed 6 bases, with 9 bases lying between them. Written as DNA, the CDR3 is TGTGCCAGCAGCTTAGGATCGGGACCCGAGCAGTACTTC. It translates to CASSLGSGPEQYF.

V gene TRBV25-1 combines with J gene TRBJ1-6, with TRBD1 matching 9 bases. The V segment lost 8 bases and the J segment 6 bases; nucleotides outside the gene matches: 5. The CDR3 runs to 14 residues. CDR1 is MGHDK and CDR2 is SYGVNS in the germline V gene. The CDR3 reads CASVRGQGNSPLHF. For the CDR3, the DNA is TGTGCCAGCGTGAGGGGACAGGGTAATTCACCCCTCCACTTT.

The chain employs TRBV29-1 and TRBJ2-5; 10 bases line up with TRBD1. V trimming: 4 bases; J trimming: 7 bases; junction bases outside the gene matches: 6. This CDR3 has 13 residues. Germline lookup yields CDR1 SQVTM and CDR2 ANQGSEA. The CDR3 DNA sequence: TGCAGCGTTGTGACAGGGGGCGAGGGGACCCAGTACTTC. Residues: CSVVTGGEGTQYF.

The chain couples TRBV7-1 to TRBJ1-2, with TRBD1 identical over 8 bases. TRBV7-1 is given ORF status, its function remaining uncertain. The trim removed 3 bases at V and 5 bases at J, leaving 11 bases unmatched. The CDR3 sequence is 16 residues long. The CDR3 DNA is TGTGCCAGCAGCTCGGATTTACAGGGGGTGACTTATGGCTACACCTTC. Its translation is CASSSDLQGVTYGYTF.

Worth noting for this clonotype: A much larger clone lies a single base off, so this may be a read error. This chain uses TRBV10-3 with TRBJ1-2, with a possible D match to TRBD1 (6 bases). The germline V gene encodes CDR1 ENHRY and CDR2 SYGVKD. The CDR3 is made up of 12 amino acids. CDR3: CASSSRGGGCTF. CDR3 coding DNA: TGTGCCAGCAGTAGCAGGGGAGGAGGCTGCACCTTC.

This clonotype was counted between two and nine times. This chain links TRBV7-2 with TRBJ2-7; TRBD1 aligns across 9 bases. The germline CDR1 and CDR2 sequences are SGHTA and FQGNSA. The CDR3 totals 15 residues. J was trimmed by 3 bases and V by 5 bases; bases with no gene match: 8. The CDR3 sequence is CASSPADRGNYEQYF. CDR3 in DNA: TGTGCCAGCAGCCCAGCCGACAGGGGGAACTACGAGCAGTACTTC.

This clonotype occurred a few times. The chain couples TRBV5-4 to TRBJ2-5; weak D call: TRBD2 (5 bases). Deletions cut 3 bases from V and 7 bases from J, with 16 bases between. CDR3 length equals 14 residues. Germline V CDR1 and CDR2: SGHNT, YYREEE (reference sequence). CDR3 in DNA: TGTGCCAGCAGCTCTAGACGAGGCGAGGGGACCCAGTACTTC. Encoded protein: CASSSRRGEGTQYF.

The gene calls are TRBV24-1 and TRBJ2-7, with a tentative D call TRBD2 (5 bases). Germline CDR1 reads KGHDR; CDR2 reads SFDVKD. V was trimmed by 2 bases and J by 2 bases, leaving 21 bases between them. CDR3 length equals 18 residues. The CDR3 sequence: CATSDSRVARVQPYEQYF. The CDR3 DNA is TGTGCCACCAGTGATTCGAGGGTAGCGAGGGTTCAGCCCTACGAGCAGTACTTC.